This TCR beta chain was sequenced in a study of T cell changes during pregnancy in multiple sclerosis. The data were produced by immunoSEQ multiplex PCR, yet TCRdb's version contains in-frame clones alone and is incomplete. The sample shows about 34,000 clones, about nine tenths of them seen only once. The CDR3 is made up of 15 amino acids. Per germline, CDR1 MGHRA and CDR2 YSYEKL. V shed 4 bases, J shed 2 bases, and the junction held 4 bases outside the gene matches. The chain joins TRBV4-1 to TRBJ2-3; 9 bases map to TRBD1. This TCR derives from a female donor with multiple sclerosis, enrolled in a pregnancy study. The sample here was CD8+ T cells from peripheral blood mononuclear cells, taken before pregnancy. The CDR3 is CASSPGQGDTDTQYF. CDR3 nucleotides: TGCGCCAGCAGCCCGGGACAGGGTGACACAGATACGCAGTATTTT.